These 28 T cell receptor beta chains came from one sample sequenced in a study of blood T cell repertoires in COVID-19. Data came from immunoSEQ multiplex PCR; TCRdb stores just in-frame clones and leaves some out. The table has around 330,000 clones, approximately 87% seen once; the top ten hold approximately 4%. Sequencing was done on a sample of peripheral blood. The origin of the receptors is a woman in her 50s with active or convalescent COVID-19.

In this sample, this clone turned up a few times. One end of the junction fails to match germline, which may point to a read error. V gene TRBV7-7 combines with J gene TRBJ1-4, with a tentative D call TRBD1 (6 bases). Germline V gives CDR1 SSHAT, CDR2 FNYEAQ (reference sequence). The CDR3 runs 17 residues. The CDR3 nucleotides are TGTGCTAGCAGCCAAACCCTCGACAGGAGCAGAGGGGAAAAACTGTTTTTT. Amino acids: CASSQTLDRSRGEKLFF.

The gene calls are TRBV11-2 and TRBJ1-3, with a weak D call TRBD1 (6 bases). CDR1 and CDR2 (germline): SGHAT, FQNNGV. The length of the CDR3 is 19 residues. Trimming took off 3 bases at V and 7 bases at J, with 28 bases between the two ends. Written as DNA, the CDR3 is TGTGCCAGCAGCTTTCCCAGGCAGTCGGGGGGCGCGTGGGGGAACACCATATATTTT. As protein: CASSFPRQSGGAWGNTIYF.

The rearrangement joins TRBV28 to TRBJ2-2; TRBD2 aligns across 9 bases. The V and J ends lost 8 bases and 5 bases, in that order; junction bases with no gene match: 6. The length of the CDR3 is 14 residues. The germline CDR1 and CDR2 sequences are MDHEN and SYDVKM. The CDR3 DNA reads TGTGCCAGCTGGGGCACTAGCGGGACCGGGGAGCTGTTTTTT. Residues: CASWGTSGTGELFF.

This chain connects TRBV27 to TRBJ2-7, with D perhaps TRBD2 (5 bases). The CDR3 covers 13 residues. V gave up 5 bases and J gave up 3 bases, with 11 bases separating them. The V gene's germline CDR1 is MNHEY and CDR2 SMNVEV (reference sequence). For the CDR3, the DNA is TGTGCCAGCAGTCCGGGAAGGCTCTACGAGCAGTACTTC. It codes for CASSPGRLYEQYF.

V is TRBV7-8 and J is TRBJ1-4; D not certain. V dropped 5 bases and J dropped 8 bases, with 18 bases sitting between them. Germline CDR1 is SGHVS and CDR2 is FQNEAQ. The CDR3 loop spans 15 amino acids. CDR3 in DNA: TGTGCCAGCAGCGAATACGGCTCTCGGGGAGAAAAACTGTTTTTT. It is translated as CASSEYGSRGEKLFF.

The V gene is TRBV27, the J gene TRBJ1-1; 8 bases are shared with TRBD1. Germline loops: CDR1 MNHEY, CDR2 SMNVEV (reference sequence). CDR3 length: 14 residues. The V segment lost 5 bases and the J segment 4 bases; nucleotides outside the gene matches: 6. The CDR3 region has the DNA TGTGCCAGCAGTCCGGACAGGGTGGTCACTGAAGCTTTCTTT. It encodes CASSPDRVVTEAFF.

The chain is built from TRBV4-3 and TRBJ2-7, with D possibly TRBD1 on 6 matching bases. The ends were cut back, 3 bases at V and 4 bases at J, with 22 bases in the middle. The CDR3 length is 17 residues. Germline V CDR1 and CDR2: LGHNA, YSLEER. In nucleotides, the CDR3 is TGCGCCAGCAGCCAGGAGACAGGCTACAGGGATTTTTACGAGCAGTACTTC. Its translation is CASSQETGYRDFYEQYF.

The gene calls are TRBV6-1 and TRBJ1-6; 7 nucleotides line up with TRBD1. In germline, CDR1 is MNHNS, CDR2 SASEGT. After removal of 2 bases from V and 10 bases from J, the junction contained 8 bases not matched to a gene. The CDR3 has 15 amino acids. This CDR3 reads CASSESGTVGSPLHF. Written as DNA, the CDR3 is TGTGCCAGCAGTGAATCAGGGACAGTCGGATCACCCCTCCACTTT.

The chain is built from TRBV5-1 and TRBJ2-1, with a weak D call TRBD2 (5 bases). The germline gives CDR1 SGHRS, CDR2 YFSETQ. V shed 5 bases and J shed 6 bases, with 18 bases lying between them. The CDR3 covers 15 residues. CDR3 nucleotide sequence: TGCGCCAGCAGTGACACCGGGGATGGGCCCAATGAGCAGTTCTTC. Amino acids: CASSDTGDGPNEQFF.

The rearrangement links TRBV6-5 to TRBJ2-5, with 10 bases matching TRBD2. The CDR3 has 15 amino acids. V lost 0 bases and J lost 5; bases outside the gene matches: 3. The germline V gene encodes CDR1 MNHEY and CDR2 SVGAGI. The CDR3 DNA is TGTGCCAGCAGTTACTCCTATAGCGGGGGGGAGACCCAGTACTTC. Translated: CASSYSYSGGETQYF.

The rearrangement uses TRBV18 and TRBJ2-5; no reliable D call. Trimming stripped 5 bases from V and 1 base from J, with 8 bases between. This CDR3 has 13 amino acids. In germline, CDR1 is KGHSH, CDR2 LQKENI. CDR3 nucleotide sequence: TGTGCCAGCTCAGGGCAGGTCCAAGAGACCCAGTACTTC. It specifies CASSGQVQETQYF.

V is TRBV5-6 and J is TRBJ2-3, with 8 bases fitting TRBD2. V was pared by 6 bases and J by 1 base, with 13 bases of the junction left unmatched. The V gene's germline CDR1 is SGHDT and CDR2 YYEEEE. The CDR3 length is 17 residues. The CDR3 nucleotides are TGTGCCAGCACCGCCCCCGGGGGGGTAAGCGGCACAGATACGCAGTATTTT. As protein: CASTAPGGVSGTDTQYF.

The CDR3 loop is CASRTTGQGSYEQYF. CDR3 nucleotide sequence: TGTGCCAGCAGAACGACGGGACAGGGGTCCTACGAGCAGTACTTC. J is TRBJ2-7 and V is TRBV6-6; the match to TRBD1 covers 10 bases. Germline loops: CDR1 MNHNY, CDR2 SVGAGI (reference sequence). The CDR3 loop spans 15 amino acids. V shed 6 bases and J 1 base; nucleotides not matched to a gene: 6.

The gene calls are TRBV7-9 and TRBJ2-1; 9 positions agree with TRBD2. V lost 1 base, J lost 8 bases, and 6 bases stayed unmatched. Germline values: CDR1 SEHNR, CDR2 FQNEAQ (reference sequence). The length of the CDR3 is 15 residues. CDR3 sequence: CASSLVAGVSDEQFF. The DNA for the CDR3 is TGTGCCAGCAGCTTAGTAGCGGGAGTGTCCGATGAGCAGTTCTTC.

Only one count was recorded for this clone. V gene TRBV3-1 (or the pseudogene TRBV3-2) combines with J gene TRBJ2-7; perhaps TRBD1 as D (6 bases). The germline gives CDR1 LGHDT, CDR2 YNNKEL (reference sequence). Trimming stripped 1 base from V and 3 bases from J, with 7 bases between. The CDR3 totals 13 residues. The CDR3 sequence is CASSQVQGYEQYF. The CDR3 DNA reads as TGTGCCAGCAGCCAAGTACAGGGCTACGAGCAGTACTTC.

In DNA form, the CDR3 reads TGTGCCAGCAGTTTCCGGACAGGGGGAGGAGAGACCCAGTACTTC. Translation: CASSFRTGGGETQYF. The chain employs TRBV27 and TRBJ2-5; 10 bases fit TRBD1. Germline CDR1 reads MNHEY; CDR2 reads SMNVEV (reference sequence). After removal of 3 bases from V and 4 bases from J, the junction contained 5 bases not matched to a gene. The CDR3 is made up of 15 amino acids.

This chain links TRBV30 with TRBJ2-4; 8 nucleotides match TRBD1. J lost 5 bases, V lost 6 bases, and 9 bases had no gene match. Germline V gives CDR1 GTSNPN, CDR2 SVGIG (reference sequence). The CDR3 is 14 residues long. CDR3: CACLDREYQNIQYF. The CDR3 DNA sequence: TGTGCCTGCCTGGACAGGGAATACCAAAACATTCAGTACTTC. Together with reference TRBV30 and TRBJ2-4, the CDR3 gives the full variable domain: SQTIHQWPATLVQPVGSPLSLECTVEGTSNPNLYWYRQAAGRGLQLLFYSVGIGQISSEVPQNLSASRPQDRQFILSSKKLLLSDSGFYLCACLDREYQNIQYFGAGTRLSVL.

The chain joins TRBV7-2 to TRBJ1-1; TRBD1 matches 11 bases. CDR1 and CDR2 from the germline V gene are SGHTA and FQGNSA. CDR3 length equals 14 residues. J gave up 4 bases and V 5 bases, and 3 bases lay outside the gene matches. The CDR3 spells CASSRGTGGTEAFF. For the CDR3, the DNA is TGTGCCAGCAGCCGTGGGACAGGGGGCACTGAAGCTTTCTTT.

The chain uses TRBV7-2 and TRBJ1-3; a weak D match, TRBD1 (5 bases). CDR3 length equals 16 residues. Germline V CDR1 and CDR2: SGHTA, FQGNSA. Trimming left V 0 bases short and J 1 base short, with 10 bases between. CDR3 region: CASSLAGEASGNTIYF. In DNA, the CDR3 is TGTGCCAGCAGCTTAGCGGGGGAGGCGTCTGGAAACACCATATATTTT.

The chain combines TRBV30 with TRBJ2-5, with D uncertain. Germline assignment: CDR1 GTSNPN and CDR2 SVGIG (reference sequence). There are 17 residues in the CDR3. V shed 0 bases and J shed 5 bases, with 22 bases lying between them. The CDR3 DNA sequence: TGTGCCTGGAGTGTTTCGAGGAAAGTAGATGTGATGGAGACCCAGTACTTC. Its translation: CAWSVSRKVDVMETQYF.

The V and J genes are TRBV29-1 and TRBJ2-3; 9 nucleotides agree with TRBD2. V gave up 7 bases and J gave up 3 bases; unmatched junction bases: 17. This CDR3 has 17 residues. CDR1 and CDR2 (germline): SQVTM, ANQGSEA. Written as DNA, the CDR3 is TGCAGCGCGACAGGGTGGATAGCGGGAGTCCCTACAGATACGCAGTATTTT. Amino acids: CSATGWIAGVPTDTQYF.

This chain connects TRBV14 to TRBJ2-7, with 13 bases aligning to TRBD2. The germline CDR1 and CDR2 sequences are SGHDN and FVKESK. There are 14 residues in the CDR3. V was pared by 2 bases and J by 6 bases, with 1 base of the junction left unmatched. CDR3 amino acids: CASSQWTSGSEQYF. The CDR3 DNA is TGTGCCAGCAGCCAATGGACTAGCGGGAGCGAGCAGTACTTC.

The rearrangement joins TRBV25-1 to TRBJ1-2, with TRBD1 matching over 7 bases. Looked up from germline, CDR1 is MGHDK and CDR2 is SYGVNS. This CDR3 comprises 13 residues. J gave up 8 bases and V 2 bases, and 5 bases lay outside the gene matches. The CDR3 DNA sequence: TGTGCCAGCAGTGAAGACAGGGTGGGGGGCTACACCTTC. The encoded protein is CASSEDRVGGYTF.

The gene calls are TRBV5-1 and TRBJ2-7; 7 bases agree with TRBD2. CDR1 is SGHRS and CDR2 is YFSETQ in the germline V gene. The V and J ends lost 0 bases and 5 bases, in that order; junction bases with no gene match: 5. The CDR3 is made up of 14 amino acids. The CDR3 region has the DNA TGCGCCAGCAGCTTGGAAGCGGGGTTCAACGAGCAGTACTTC. Translated, it gives CASSLEAGFNEQYF.

The chain combines TRBV5-1 with TRBJ2-1, with 8 bases lining up with TRBD1. CDR1 and CDR2 (germline): SGHRS, YFSETQ. CDR3 size: 15 residues. The V and J ends lost 0 bases and 5 bases, in that order; junction bases with no gene match: 4. CDR3 loop: CASSLGTDRDNEQFF. The DNA for the CDR3 is TGCGCCAGCAGCTTGGGTACGGACAGGGACAATGAGCAGTTCTTC. The full variable domain, its missing parts supplied by reference TRBV5-1 and TRBJ2-1, is KAGVTQTPRYLIKTRGQQVTLSCSPISGHRSVSWYQQTPGQGLQFLFEYFSETQRNKGNFPGRFSGRQFSNSRSEMNVSTLELGDSALYLCASSLGTDRDNEQFFGPGTRLTVL.

The chain combines TRBV7-8 with TRBJ1-1; D unresolved. V dropped 2 bases and J dropped 0 bases, with 16 bases sitting between them. The germline V gene encodes CDR1 SGHVS and CDR2 FQNEAQ. The length of the CDR3 is 17 residues. The CDR3 here is CASSLTIASRMNTEAFF. In DNA, the CDR3 is TGTGCCAGCAGCTTAACTATCGCCAGTAGGATGAACACTGAAGCTTTCTTT.

V and J are TRBV4-3 and TRBJ1-2; D gene unclear. V lost 3 bases to trimming and J lost 5 bases, with 10 bases between them. This CDR3 contains 13 residues. Germline assignment: CDR1 LGHNA and CDR2 YSLEER. The CDR3 here is CASSHSVRYGYTF. As DNA, the CDR3 is TGCGCCAGCAGCCATTCTGTTAGATATGGCTACACCTTC.

V usage is TRBV5-5 and J usage is TRBJ1-2; possible D gene TRBD1, 6 bases. V was pared by 4 bases and J by 5 bases, with 9 bases between. Per germline, CDR1 SGHKS and CDR2 YYEKEE (reference sequence). This CDR3 region has 12 residues. CDR3 bases: TGTGCCAGCAGCAGAGACAGGTATGGCTACACCTTC. Translation gives CASSRDRYGYTF.